Listed below are T cell receptor beta chains from one sample, sequenced in a study of early T cells in non-severe SARS-CoV-2 infection. TCRdb passed the 5' RACE reads through MiXCR, listing each CDR3 protein once. The sample shows over 55,000 distinct CDR3 sequences, 12% of them seen only once. Sequencing was performed on whole blood, taken at baseline. These receptors were taken from an adult who was a healthcare worker with PCR-confirmed SARS-CoV-2 infection or an uninfected control (not recorded which). CDR3s include the opening cysteine and the closing phenylalanine or tryptophan. The order of the fields is clone size, V gene, J gene, D gene, CDR3 DNA, CDR3 protein. A D gene is named only where the DNA matches it firmly. The size of a clone is reported for some rows only, either as once, few or many, or as a class for expanded clones.

abundance: -; v_gene: TRBV28; j_gene: TRBJ1-5; d_gene: -; CDR3nt: TGTGCCAGCAGTTTAGATCTTGGCCTTGGACAGCCCCAGCATTTT; CDR3aa: CASSLDLGLGQPQHF
abundance: few; v_gene: TRBV4-1; j_gene: TRBJ2-2; d_gene: -; CDR3nt: TGCGCCAGCAGCCCCGGGGCTGCGTACACCGGGGAGCTGTTTTTT; CDR3aa: CASSPGAAYTGELFF
abundance: -; v_gene: TRBV28; j_gene: TRBJ2-5; d_gene: -; CDR3nt: TGTGCCAGCAGTTTATGGGAAAAGCAAGAGACCCAGTACTTC; CDR3aa: CASSLWEKQETQYF
abundance: many; v_gene: TRBV7-9; j_gene: TRBJ1-2; d_gene: TRBD1; CDR3nt: TGTGCCAGCAGCTTACCCGGACAGGGTGGCGGCTACACCTTC; CDR3aa: CASSLPGQGGGYTF
abundance: few; v_gene: TRBV5-5; j_gene: TRBJ1-1; d_gene: -; CDR3nt: TGTGCCAGCAGCGGCAGTCCACAGGAGAACACTGAAGCTTTCTTT; CDR3aa: CASSGSPQENTEAFF
abundance: few; v_gene: TRBV20-1; j_gene: TRBJ1-2; d_gene: TRBD1; CDR3nt: TGCAGTGCTAGTTGGGACAGGGGGCGAGATTTCTATGGCTACACCTTC; CDR3aa: CSASWDRGRDFYGYTF
abundance: -; v_gene: TRBV12-3/TRBV12-4; j_gene: TRBJ2-5; d_gene: TRBD1; CDR3nt: TGTGCCAGCAGTAGGGGACAGGGGAGAGAGACCCAGTACTTC; CDR3aa: CASSRGQGRETQYF
abundance: -; v_gene: TRBV15; j_gene: TRBJ1-1; d_gene: TRBD1; CDR3nt: TGTGCCACCAGCATCCTTTATGGGACAGTGGTAGGCACTGAAGCTTTCTTT; CDR3aa: CATSILYGTVVGTEAFF
abundance: -; v_gene: TRBV7-9; j_gene: TRBJ1-5; d_gene: TRBD1; CDR3nt: TGTGCCAGCAGCGGATGGACAGGGGGTCCTGACCAGCCCCAGCATTTT; CDR3aa: CASSGWTGGPDQPQHF
abundance: few; v_gene: TRBV7-9; j_gene: TRBJ2-7; d_gene: -; CDR3nt: TGTGCCAGCAGCTTAGCGTCGCCCGTTTACGAGCAGTACTTC; CDR3aa: CASSLASPVYEQYF
abundance: -; v_gene: TRBV6-1; j_gene: TRBJ2-3; d_gene: -; CDR3nt: TGTGCCAGCAGTGAATACCTAGCTGTAGATACGCAGTATTTT; CDR3aa: CASSEYLAVDTQYF
abundance: few; v_gene: TRBV7-2; j_gene: TRBJ2-1; d_gene: TRBD1; CDR3nt: TGTGCCAGCAGCCCCAGACTACGGACAGGCGAGAATGAGCAGTTCTTC; CDR3aa: CASSPRLRTGENEQFF
abundance: -; v_gene: TRBV5-1; j_gene: TRBJ2-7; d_gene: TRBD1; CDR3nt: TGCGCCAGCAGCGGGACAGTTAGGGGGTACGAGCAGTACTTC; CDR3aa: CASSGTVRGYEQYF
abundance: -; v_gene: TRBV28; j_gene: TRBJ2-1; d_gene: TRBD2; CDR3nt: TGTGCCAGCCATCCCCCTCTAGCGGATGGGTACAATGAGCAGTTCTTC; CDR3aa: CASHPPLADGYNEQFF